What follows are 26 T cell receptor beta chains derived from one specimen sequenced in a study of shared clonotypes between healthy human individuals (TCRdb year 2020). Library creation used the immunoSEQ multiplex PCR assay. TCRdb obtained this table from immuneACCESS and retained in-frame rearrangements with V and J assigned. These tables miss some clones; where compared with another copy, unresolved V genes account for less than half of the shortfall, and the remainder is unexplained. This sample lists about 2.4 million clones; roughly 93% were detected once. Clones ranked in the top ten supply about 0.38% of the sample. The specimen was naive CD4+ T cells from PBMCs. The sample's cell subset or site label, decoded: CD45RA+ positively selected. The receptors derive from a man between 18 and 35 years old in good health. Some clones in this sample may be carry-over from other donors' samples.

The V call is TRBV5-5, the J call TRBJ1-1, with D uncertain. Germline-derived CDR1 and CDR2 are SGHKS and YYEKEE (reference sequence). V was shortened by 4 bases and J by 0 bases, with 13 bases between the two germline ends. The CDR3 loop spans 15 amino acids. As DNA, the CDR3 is TGTGCCAGCAGCCACACGGGTGCGCTGAACACTGAAGCTTTCTTT. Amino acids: CASSHTGALNTEAFF.

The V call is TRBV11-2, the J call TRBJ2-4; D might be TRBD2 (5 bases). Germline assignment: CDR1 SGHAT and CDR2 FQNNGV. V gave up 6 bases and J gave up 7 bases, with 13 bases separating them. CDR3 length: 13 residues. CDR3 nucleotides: TGTGCCAGCAGTCTCGGGGTAAGGAACATTCAGTACTTC. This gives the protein CASSLGVRNIQYF.

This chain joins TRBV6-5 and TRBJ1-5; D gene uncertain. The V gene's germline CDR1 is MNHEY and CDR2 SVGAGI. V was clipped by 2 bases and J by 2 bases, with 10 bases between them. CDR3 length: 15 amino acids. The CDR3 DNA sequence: TGTGCCAGCAGTTACCGCTGGCAGGGCAATCAGCCCCAGCATTTT. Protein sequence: CASSYRWQGNQPQHF.

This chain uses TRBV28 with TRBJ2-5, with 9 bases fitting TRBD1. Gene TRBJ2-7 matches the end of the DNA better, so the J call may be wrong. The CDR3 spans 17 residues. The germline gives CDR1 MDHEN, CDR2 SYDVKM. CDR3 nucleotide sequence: TGTGCCAGCAGTTCCCCAGGGGGACAGGGTAACTCGTACGAGCAGTACTTC. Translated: CASSSPGGQGNSYEQYF.

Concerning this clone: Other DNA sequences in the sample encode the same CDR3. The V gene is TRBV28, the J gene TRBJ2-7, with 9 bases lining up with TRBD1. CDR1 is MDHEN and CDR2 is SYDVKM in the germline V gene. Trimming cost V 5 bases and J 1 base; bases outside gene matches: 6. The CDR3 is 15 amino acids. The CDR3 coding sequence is TGTGCCAGCAGTCCCACCGGGACAGGGTCCTACGAGCAGTACTTC. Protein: CASSPTGTGSYEQYF. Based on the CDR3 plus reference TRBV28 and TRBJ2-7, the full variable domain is DVKVTQSSRYLVKRTGEKVFLECVQDMDHENMFWYRQDPGLGLRLIYFSYDVKMKEKGDIPEGYSVSREKKERFSLILESASTNQTSMYLCASSPTGTGSYEQYFGPGTRLTVT.

CDR3 nucleotide sequence: TGTGCCTGGACCTACGGGACAGGGGGCTATGAGCAGTTCTTC. It codes for CAWTYGTGGYEQFF. The J gene is TRBJ2-1, the V gene TRBV30; TRBD1 agrees at 12 bases. Trimming at V came to 4 bases and at J to 8 bases, leaving 6 bases not matched to a gene. The CDR3 extends over 14 amino acids. Germline CDR1 reads GTSNPN; CDR2 reads SVGIG (reference sequence).

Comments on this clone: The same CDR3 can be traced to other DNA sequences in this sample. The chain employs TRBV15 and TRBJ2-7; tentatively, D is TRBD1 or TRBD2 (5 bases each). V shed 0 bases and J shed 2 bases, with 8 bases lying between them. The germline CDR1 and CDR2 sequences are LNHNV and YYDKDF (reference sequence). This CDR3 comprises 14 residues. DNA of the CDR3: TGTGCCACCAGCAGAGAAGAGGGGCCCTACGAGCAGTACTTC. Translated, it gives CATSREEGPYEQYF.

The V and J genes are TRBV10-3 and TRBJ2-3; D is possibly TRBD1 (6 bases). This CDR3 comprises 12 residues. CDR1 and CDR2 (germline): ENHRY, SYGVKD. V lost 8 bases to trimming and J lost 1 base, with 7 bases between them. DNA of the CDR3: TGTGCCATCGAGGGGGGCACAGATACGCAGTATTTT. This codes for CAIEGGTDTQYF.

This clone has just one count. The CDR3 DNA reads as TGTGCCAGCAGCTTACCCCATGGTAGCGGGTTCGTGGAGACCCAGTACTTC. This codes for CASSLPHGSGFVETQYF. The chain recombines TRBV7-3 with TRBJ2-5; 7 nucleotides agree with TRBD2. The trim removed 2 bases at V and 5 bases at J, leaving 14 bases unmatched. Germline CDR1 reads SGHTA; CDR2 reads FQGTGA. This CDR3 is 17 amino acids long. Supplemented by reference TRBV7-3 and TRBJ2-5, the full variable domain reads GAGVSQTPSNKVTEKGKYVELRCDPISGHTALYWYRQSLGQGPEFLIYFQGTGAADDSGLPNDRFFAVRPEGSVSTLKIQRTERGDSAVYLCASSLPHGSGFVETQYFGPGTRLLVL.

CDR3 region: CASSQGATGVGNTIYF. The CDR3 region has the DNA TGCGCCAGCAGCCAAGGCGCGACAGGGGTAGGAAACACCATATATTTT. The V gene is TRBV4-3, the J gene TRBJ1-3, with TRBD1 matching over 8 bases. CDR3 length: 16 residues. The J segment lost 4 bases and the V segment lost 1 base, leaving 6 bases of the junction unmatched. The germline V gene has CDR1 LGHNA and CDR2 YSLEER.

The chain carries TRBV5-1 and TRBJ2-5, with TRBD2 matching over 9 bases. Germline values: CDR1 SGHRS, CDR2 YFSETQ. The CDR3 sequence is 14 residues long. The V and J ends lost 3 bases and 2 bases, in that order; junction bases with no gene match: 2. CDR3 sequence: CASSYSGRQETQYF. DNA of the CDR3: TGCGCCAGCAGCTATAGCGGGAGACAAGAGACCCAGTACTTC.

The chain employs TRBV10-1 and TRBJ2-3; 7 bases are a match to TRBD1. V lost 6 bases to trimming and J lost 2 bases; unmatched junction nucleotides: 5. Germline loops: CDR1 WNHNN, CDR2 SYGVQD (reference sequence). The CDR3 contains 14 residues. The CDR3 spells CASSLTGTTDTQYF. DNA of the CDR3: TGCGCCAGCAGCTTGACAGGGACCACAGATACGCAGTATTTT.

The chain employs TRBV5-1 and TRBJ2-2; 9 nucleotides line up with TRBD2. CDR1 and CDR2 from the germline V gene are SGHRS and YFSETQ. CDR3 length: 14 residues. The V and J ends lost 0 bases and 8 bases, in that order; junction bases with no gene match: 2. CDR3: CASSLGTSVGELFF. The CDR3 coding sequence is TGCGCCAGCAGCTTGGGGACTAGCGTAGGGGAGCTGTTTTTT. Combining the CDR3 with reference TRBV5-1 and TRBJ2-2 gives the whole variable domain KAGVTQTPRYLIKTRGQQVTLSCSPISGHRSVSWYQQTPGQGLQFLFEYFSETQRNKGNFPGRFSGRQFSNSRSEMNVSTLELGDSALYLCASSLGTSVGELFFGEGSRLTVL.

CDR3 sequence reads: CASSEVGSTDTQYF. The CDR3 nucleotides read TGCGCCAGCAGCGAGGTGGGGAGCACAGATACGCAGTATTTT. The chain is built from TRBV5-1 and TRBJ2-3; no firm D call. Germline loops: CDR1 SGHRS, CDR2 YFSETQ. V dropped 4 bases and J dropped 0 bases, with 9 bases sitting between them. The CDR3 loop spans 14 amino acids.

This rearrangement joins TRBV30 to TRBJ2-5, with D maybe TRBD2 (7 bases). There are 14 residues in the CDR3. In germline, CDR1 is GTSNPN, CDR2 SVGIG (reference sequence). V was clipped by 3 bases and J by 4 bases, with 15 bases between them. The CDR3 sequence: CAWSARGGGETQYF. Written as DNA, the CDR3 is TGTGCCTGGAGCGCGCGGGGAGGGGGAGAGACCCAGTACTTC.

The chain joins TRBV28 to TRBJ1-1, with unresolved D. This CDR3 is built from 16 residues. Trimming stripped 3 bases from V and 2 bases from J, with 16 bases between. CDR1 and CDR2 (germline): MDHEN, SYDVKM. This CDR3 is CASSFLDGAGNTEAFF. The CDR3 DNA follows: TGTGCCAGCAGTTTCCTGGACGGAGCAGGAAACACTGAAGCTTTCTTT.

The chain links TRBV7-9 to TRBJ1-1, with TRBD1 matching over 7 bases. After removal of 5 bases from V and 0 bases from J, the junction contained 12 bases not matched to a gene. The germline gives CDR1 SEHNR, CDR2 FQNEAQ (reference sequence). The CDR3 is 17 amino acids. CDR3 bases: TGTGCCAGCAGCCAGTACAGGGGTCGGGAGATGAACACTGAAGCTTTCTTT. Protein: CASSQYRGREMNTEAFF.

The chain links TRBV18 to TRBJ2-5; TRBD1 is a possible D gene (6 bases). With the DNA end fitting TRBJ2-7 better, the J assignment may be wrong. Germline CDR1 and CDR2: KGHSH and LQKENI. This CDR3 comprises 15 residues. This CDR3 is CASSMGTPRNYEQYF. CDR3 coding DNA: TGTGCCAGCTCCATGGGGACACCGAGAAACTACGAGCAGTACTTC.

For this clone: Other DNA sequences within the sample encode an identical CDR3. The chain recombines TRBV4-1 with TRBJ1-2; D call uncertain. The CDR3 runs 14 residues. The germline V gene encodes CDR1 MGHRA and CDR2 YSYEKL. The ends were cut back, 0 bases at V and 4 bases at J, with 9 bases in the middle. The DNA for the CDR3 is TGCGCCAGCAGCCAAGAAGGGCAGCTCTATGGCTACACCTTC. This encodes CASSQEGQLYGYTF.

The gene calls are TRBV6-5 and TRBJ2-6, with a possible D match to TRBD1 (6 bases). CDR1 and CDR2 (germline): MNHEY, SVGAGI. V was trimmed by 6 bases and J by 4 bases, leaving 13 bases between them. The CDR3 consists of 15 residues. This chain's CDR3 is CASRPPGVGANVLTF. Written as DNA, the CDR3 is TGTGCCAGCAGACCCCCAGGGGTAGGGGCCAACGTCCTGACTTTC.

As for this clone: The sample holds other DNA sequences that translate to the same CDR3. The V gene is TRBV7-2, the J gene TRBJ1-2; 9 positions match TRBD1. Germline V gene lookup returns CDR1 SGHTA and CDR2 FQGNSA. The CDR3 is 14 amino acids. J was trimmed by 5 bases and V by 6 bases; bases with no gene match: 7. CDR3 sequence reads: CASRPTGGAYGYTF. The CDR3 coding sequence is TGTGCCAGCAGGCCCACAGGGGGCGCTTATGGCTACACCTTC.

CDR3 in DNA: TGTGCCAGCAGCTTGGGTAGTGATAATGAAAAACTGTTTTTT. Its protein is CASSLGSDNEKLFF. V and J are TRBV7-2 and TRBJ1-4, with D hard to call. The CDR3 length is 14 residues. V shed 3 bases and J shed 4 bases, with 9 bases lying between them. The V gene's germline CDR1 is SGHTA and CDR2 FQGNSA. Full variable domain (rest looked up from reference TRBV7-2 and TRBJ1-4): GAGVSQSPSNKVTEKGKDVELRCDPISGHTALYWYRQSLGQGLEFLIYFQGNSAPDKSGLPSDRFSAERTGGSVSTLTIQRTQQEDSAVYLCASSLGSDNEKLFFGSGTQLSVL.

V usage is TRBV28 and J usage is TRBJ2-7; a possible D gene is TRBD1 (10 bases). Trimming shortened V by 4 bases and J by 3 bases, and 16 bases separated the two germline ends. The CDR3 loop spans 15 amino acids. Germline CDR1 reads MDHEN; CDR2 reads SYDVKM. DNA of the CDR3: TGTGCCAGCAGTTCTAGCGGGACAGGGGACTACGAGCAGTACTTC. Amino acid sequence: CASSSSGTGDYEQYF.

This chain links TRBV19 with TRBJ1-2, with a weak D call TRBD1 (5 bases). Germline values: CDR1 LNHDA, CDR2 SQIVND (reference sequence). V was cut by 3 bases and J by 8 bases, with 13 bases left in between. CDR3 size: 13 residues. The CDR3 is CASSIKWTNGYTF. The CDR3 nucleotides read TGTGCCAGTAGTATCAAATGGACAAACGGCTACACCTTC.

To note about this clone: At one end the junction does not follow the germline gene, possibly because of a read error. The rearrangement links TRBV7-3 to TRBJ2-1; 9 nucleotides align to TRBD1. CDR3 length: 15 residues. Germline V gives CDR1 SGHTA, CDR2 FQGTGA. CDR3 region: CASSVTGGSGNEQFF. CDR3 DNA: TGTGCCAGCAGCGTAACAGGGGGCTCTGGCAATGAGCAGTTCTTC.

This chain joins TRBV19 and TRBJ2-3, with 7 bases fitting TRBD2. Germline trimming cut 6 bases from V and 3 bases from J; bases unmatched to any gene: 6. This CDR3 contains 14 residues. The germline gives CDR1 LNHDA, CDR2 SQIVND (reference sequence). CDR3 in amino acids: CASSGRHLTDTQYF. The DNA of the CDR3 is TGTGCCAGTAGCGGGAGGCATCTTACAGATACGCAGTATTTT. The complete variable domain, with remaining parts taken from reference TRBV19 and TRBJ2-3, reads DGGITQSPKYLFRKEGQNVTLSCEQNLNHDAMYWYRQDPGQGLRLIYYSQIVNDFQKGDIAEGYSVSREKKESFPLTVTSAQKNPTAFYLCASSGRHLTDTQYFGPGTRLTVL.